This TCR beta chain is drawn from a study of CD4 T cells in relation to SARS-CoV-2 and coronaviruses. On the study more broadly: Shared crossreactive spike epitopes were mapped to their HLA restriction.

Of note for this clone: Its matching antigen is unknown.

Produced via immunoSEQ multiplex PCR; TCRdb's table is partial and in-frame only. Altogether about 59,000 clones are present, 86% being singletons, with the ten largest covering around 1.5%. The CDR3 is made up of 14 amino acids. V dropped 10 bases and J dropped 7 bases, with 20 bases sitting between them. From germline, CDR1 is MGHDK and CDR2 SYGVNS. Whole-study findings and limits: Pre-pandemic and post-infection samples never came from the same donor. Monoreactive clones expanded significantly more to SARS-CoV-2 than crossreactive clones did. Roughly 69% of donors had memory CD4+ clonotypes crossrecognizing SARS-CoV-2 and common cold coronavirus spike.

Unexposed donor CD4+ T cells date from about 2011-2018, before the COVID-19 pandemic. The receptor was isolated from a human donor in good health. Sequencing was carried out using memory CD4+ T cells from PBMCs. The chain has TRBV25-1 and TRBJ1-3, with D perhaps matching TRBD1 (5 bases). The DNA for the CDR3 is TGTGCCACGGCCCCCCAGGGAAATATGAACACCATATATTTT. Translation gives CATAPQGNMNTIYF.